Below, 23 T cell receptor beta chains from the same sample are listed, as sequenced in a study of early stage breast cancer tumors. Profiled with immunoSEQ multiplex PCR; TCRdb holds only in-frame clones, not every one. The table records more than 15,000 clones, 80% to 90% of them present only once. Specimen: blood. These receptors all stem from a person between 65 and 79 years old with breast cancer.

V is TRBV19 and J is TRBJ2-2; 13 bases align to TRBD2. V lost 5 bases and J lost 5; bases outside the gene matches: 2. Germline loops: CDR1 LNHDA, CDR2 SQIVND (reference sequence). The CDR3 is made up of 15 amino acids. CDR3 region: CASSRTSGGTGELFF. The DNA of the CDR3 is TGTGCCAGTAGTCGGACTAGCGGGGGAACCGGGGAGCTGTTTTTT.

The V call is TRBV6-1, the J call TRBJ1-1, with D perhaps TRBD1 (5 bases). From germline, CDR1 is MNHNS and CDR2 SASEGT. The CDR3 extends over 14 amino acids. V was trimmed by 1 base and J by 6 bases, leaving 12 bases between them. The DNA for the CDR3 is TGTGCCAGCAGTGAAGTCGGACACCCTCCTGAAGCTTTCTTT. It specifies CASSEVGHPPEAFF.

CDR3 amino acids: CASSEPRAPGNQPQHF. CDR3 bases: TGTGCCAGCAGTGAACCCAGGGCTCCTGGCAATCAGCCCCAGCATTTT. The chain combines TRBV6-1 with TRBJ1-5, with D perhaps TRBD1 (5 bases). From germline, CDR1 is MNHNS and CDR2 SASEGT. V shed 2 bases and J shed 2 bases, with 13 bases lying between them. This CDR3 is 16 amino acids long.

The chain has TRBV30 and TRBJ1-5; TRBD1 matches at 8 bases. Germline lookup yields CDR1 GTSNPN and CDR2 SVGIG (reference sequence). The CDR3 covers 13 residues. CDR3 protein: CATGAKAGQPQHF. Written as DNA, the CDR3 is TGTGCGACAGGGGCTAAGGCGGGTCAGCCCCAGCATTTT.

This chain joins TRBV27 and TRBJ2-1; 7 bases agree with TRBD1. V lost 5 bases to trimming and J lost 4 bases; unmatched junction nucleotides: 8. CDR3 size: 15 residues. The germline V gene encodes CDR1 MNHEY and CDR2 SMNVEV (reference sequence). CDR3 sequence reads: CASSPDRDPYNEQFF. The CDR3 coding sequence is TGTGCCAGCAGTCCCGACAGGGACCCTTACAATGAGCAGTTCTTC.

The rearrangement links TRBV28 to TRBJ1-1, with TRBD1 identical over 12 bases. With 2 bases clipped from V and 0 bases from J, the junction kept 1 base outside the gene matches. The CDR3 is made up of 16 amino acids. Germline V gives CDR1 MDHEN, CDR2 SYDVKM. CDR3: CASSLGDRGLNTEAFF. DNA for the CDR3: TGTGCCAGCAGTTTAGGGGACAGGGGGCTGAACACTGAAGCTTTCTTT. Together with reference TRBV28 and TRBJ1-1, the CDR3 gives the full variable domain: DVKVTQSSRYLVKRTGEKVFLECVQDMDHENMFWYRQDPGLGLRLIYFSYDVKMKEKGDIPEGYSVSREKKERFSLILESASTNQTSMYLCASSLGDRGLNTEAFFGQGTRLTVV.

The chain uses TRBV5-4 and TRBJ2-1; TRBD2 matches at 9 bases. This CDR3 has 16 amino acids. The germline CDR1 and CDR2 sequences are SGHNT and YYREEE (reference sequence). V shed 0 bases, J shed 2 bases, and the junction held 3 bases outside the gene matches. The CDR3 loop is CASSLERGGAYNEQFF. CDR3 bases: TGTGCCAGCAGCTTGGAGCGCGGGGGGGCCTACAATGAGCAGTTCTTC.

In its sample, this clone was seen a few times. The chain combines TRBV9 with TRBJ1-3, with 9 bases matching TRBD1. This CDR3 contains 14 residues. The germline CDR1 and CDR2 sequences are SGDLS and YYNGEE. V dropped 5 bases and J dropped 4; count of bases not matched to a gene: 4. The CDR3 DNA is TGTGCCAGCAGTACAGGGGGCGCCGGAAACACCATATATTTT. It specifies CASSTGGAGNTIYF.

This chain connects TRBV7-2 to TRBJ2-2, with D possibly being TRBD2 (6 bases). The CDR3 has 15 amino acids. The germline CDR1 and CDR2 sequences are SGHTA and FQGNSA. With 1 base removed from V and 5 bases from J, the gap between germline ends came to 11 bases. CDR3 amino acids: CASSLVSRGTGELFF. The CDR3 DNA reads TGTGCCAGCAGCTTAGTCAGCCGGGGGACCGGGGAGCTGTTTTTT.

The rearrangement links TRBV5-1 to TRBJ1-3; the D gene is possibly TRBD1 (5 bases). V lost 0 bases and J 4 bases, leaving 11 bases between the germline ends. CDR1 is SGHRS and CDR2 is YFSETQ in the germline V gene. The CDR3 extends over 15 amino acids. The CDR3 nucleotides are TGCGCCAGCAGCTTGGCGGGGGTTTGGGGAAACACCATATATTTT. It yields the protein CASSLAGVWGNTIYF.

This chain links TRBV7-7 with TRBJ2-5; 9 nucleotides line up with TRBD2. The CDR3 covers 14 residues. Germline V gene data show CDR1 as SSHAT and CDR2 as FNYEAQ (reference sequence). After removal of 5 bases from V and 5 bases from J, the junction contained 6 bases not matched to a gene. For the CDR3, the DNA is TGTGCCAGCAGCCGGGGACTAGCCGGGGAGACCCAGTACTTC. Translated: CASSRGLAGETQYF.

The J gene is TRBJ2-4, the V gene TRBV4-1, with a weak D call TRBD2 (6 bases). The V end lost 0 bases, the J end lost 9 bases, and 18 bases lay between the germline ends. Germline assignment: CDR1 MGHRA and CDR2 YSYEKL. This CDR3 spans 16 amino acids. The CDR3 DNA reads TGCGCCAGCAGCCAAGATCGTGGGACCCTGGGAGGCATTCAGTACTTC. Encoded protein: CASSQDRGTLGGIQYF.

The J gene is TRBJ2-5, the V gene TRBV4-1, with TRBD2 as a possible D gene (6 bases). Trimming pared 2 bases from V and 7 bases from J, leaving 17 bases between. This CDR3 has 15 residues. The germline gives CDR1 MGHRA, CDR2 YSYEKL. CDR3 residues: CASSQFSAGMRTQYF. The CDR3 nucleotides are TGCGCCAGCAGCCAATTTTCGGCGGGGATGCGGACCCAGTACTTC.

For the CDR3, the DNA is TGTGCCTGGAGGTATGGTCAGACTACCTACAATGAGCAGTTCTTC. Translating gives CAWRYGQTTYNEQFF. The chain is built from TRBV30 and TRBJ2-1, with D possibly being TRBD2 (5 bases). V dropped 3 bases and J dropped 2 bases, with 14 bases sitting between them. Germline V gene lookup returns CDR1 GTSNPN and CDR2 SVGIG (reference sequence). This CDR3 is built from 15 residues.

The V call is TRBV7-5, the J call TRBJ1-6; TRBD1, the table's D call, was not compared with the DNA. TRBV7-5 is marked as a pseudogene. CDR3 length: 16 amino acids. CDR3 in DNA: TGTGTCAGAAGCACCAAACAGGGGGCGCGTGATTCACCCCTCCACTTT. Translation gives CVRSTKQGARDSPLHF.

The V and J genes are TRBV4-1 and TRBJ2-7, with a possible D match to TRBD2 (7 bases). This CDR3 has 15 residues. Trimming cost V 4 bases and J 2 bases, with 15 bases left between them. CDR1 and CDR2 from the germline V gene are MGHRA and YSYEKL. The CDR3 protein is CASSPGGAWTYEQYF. CDR3 DNA: TGCGCCAGCAGCCCTGGGGGGGCGTGGACCTACGAGCAGTACTTC.

This rearrangement joins TRBV6-1 to TRBJ2-2, with D perhaps matching TRBD1 (6 bases). Germline lookup yields CDR1 MNHNS and CDR2 SASEGT. This CDR3 comprises 15 residues. The V and J ends lost 1 base and 4 bases respectively, with 10 bases between them. CDR3 region: CASSEGTRGTGELFF. In nucleotides, the CDR3 is TGTGCCAGCAGTGAAGGTACCAGGGGCACCGGGGAGCTGTTTTTT.

The CDR3 coding sequence is TGTGCCAGCAGGTCAATCACTGAAGCTTTCTTT. Its translation: CASRSITEAFF. The rearrangement links TRBV6-5 to TRBJ1-1; D unclear. The CDR3 is 11 amino acids. Trimming removed 6 bases at V and 4 bases at J, with 6 bases between. The germline V gene has CDR1 MNHEY and CDR2 SVGAGI.

The genes are TRBV5-1 and TRBJ2-2, with unresolved D. There are 14 residues in the CDR3. V was clipped by 0 bases and J by 8 bases, with 11 bases between them. The germline V gene has CDR1 SGHRS and CDR2 YFSETQ. CDR3 DNA sequence: TGCGCCAGCAGCTTGGCCGCTTCAGGTGGGGAGCTGTTTTTT. Residues: CASSLAASGGELFF.

This clone was seen only a few times. The V and J genes are TRBV20-1 and TRBJ1-2, with unresolved D. The CDR3 is 11 residues long. Germline V gene sequence: CDR1 DFQATT, CDR2 SNEGSKA (reference sequence). Trimming pared 5 bases from V and 5 bases from J, leaving 9 bases between. CDR3 amino acids: CSAGRLYGYTF. The CDR3 nucleotides read TGCAGTGCTGGCAGGTTATATGGCTACACCTTC.

This clone was observed once. The rearrangement links TRBV29-1 to TRBJ1-2; TRBD1 agrees at 7 bases. The J segment lost 4 bases and the V segment lost 7 bases, leaving 3 bases of the junction unmatched. Looked up from germline, CDR1 is SQVTM and CDR2 is ANQGSEA. The CDR3 has 11 residues. The CDR3 region is CSGGTAYGYTF. The CDR3 DNA is TGCAGCGGTGGGACAGCCTATGGCTACACCTTC. The full variable domain, completed using reference TRBV29-1 and TRBJ1-2, is SAVISQKPSRDICQRGTSLTIQCQVDSQVTMMFWYRQQPGQSLTLIATANQGSEATYESGFVIDKFPISRPNLTFSTLTVSNMSPEDSSIYLCSGGTAYGYTFGSGTRLTVV.

J is TRBJ1-3 and V is TRBV11-2; 8 nucleotides match TRBD1. The CDR3 contains 14 residues. With V trimmed by 4 bases and J by 3 bases, 2 bases remained unmatched. In germline, CDR1 is SGHAT, CDR2 FQNNGV. CDR3 coding DNA: TGTGCCAGCAGCTCAACAGGGGGTGGAAACACCATATATTTT. Its protein is CASSSTGGGNTIYF.

CDR3 sequence (DNA): TGTGCCAGCATCTCAGCGGGCCTGAGCTCCTACAATGAGCAGTTCTTC. Its protein is CASISAGLSSYNEQFF. The chain uses TRBV7-9 and TRBJ2-1, with D possibly TRBD2 on 6 matching bases. Germline loops: CDR1 SEHNR, CDR2 FQNEAQ (reference sequence). Trimming took off 7 bases at V and 0 bases at J, with 16 bases between the two ends. This CDR3 has 16 residues.